This TCR beta chain was recorded in a study of T cell responses to AZD1222 COVID-19 vaccine. Per the germline V gene, CDR1 is SGHVS and CDR2 is FNYEAQ. V dropped 5 bases and J dropped 4 bases, with 14 bases sitting between them. The CDR3 totals 14 residues. Profiling relied on immunoSEQ multiplex PCR, and the TCRdb table lists in-frame clones only, not all of them. The data hold about 94,000 clones, with approximately 87% observed a single time. The material was peripheral blood, obtained 28 days after the second AZD1222 dose. This sequence joins TRBV7-6 and TRBJ1-2; D uncertain. The source is an adult who received the AZD1222 COVID-19 vaccine. CDR3 nucleotide sequence: TGTGCCAGCAGCCAGGACGGAAACCGCTATGGCTACACCTTC. It is translated as CASSQDGNRYGYTF.